This T cell receptor (beta chain) was obtained from a study of blood T cell repertoires in COVID-19 (dated by TCRdb to 2018 to 2020). For context, the study as a whole: Samples from collaborators originated in the United States, Italy and Spain and spanned both the acute and convalescent phases of COVID-19. Deeply sampled blood TCRbeta repertoires from subjects exposed to, actively infected with, or recovered from COVID-19 were included in the dataset. The material from the prospective study consisted of cDNA or gDNA derived from T cells, B-cell-depleted T cells, or PBMCs. HLA class I and class II types, where available, came from metadata supplied by the sample provider rather than from assay-based typing. The repertoires were made available in a free public database intended to serve as a resource for research on the immune response to SARS-CoV-2. A de-identified subject ID, COVID-19 status, age in years and sex were almost always included in the sample metadata. The samples were drawn from the first 160 participants of the ongoing ImmuneRACE study and from 1,200 or so subjects provided by 6 global collaborators.

Whole blood was collected in K2EDTA tubes by collaborating institutions according to the institutions' own protocols. For TCRbeta analysis, collaborator samples were shipped as frozen whole blood, as isolated PBMCs, or as DNA extracted from either sample type. The immunoSEQ Assay, a bias-controlled multiplex PCR, was used to amplify TCRbeta CDR3 regions from genomic DNA. In the original analysis: Nucleated cell counts per sample were estimated from amplification of reference gene primers within the assay. To quantify the absolute abundance of each unique TCRbeta CDR3 rearrangement, sequence reads were collapsed and filtered. For each sample, productive Simpson clonality was calculated as the square root of Simpson's diversity index over productive rearrangements. Sourced from immuneACCESS, this table was stored by TCRdb with only in-frame sequences that have V and J called. A share of the clones is absent; for the studies checked, an unresolved V gene accounts for under half, and the remainder has no known explanation. Clone size and V and J calls were adopted from that table, with D and trimming inferred from the DNA. This sample holds about 140,000 clones; about 82% were observed only once. 3.5% to 5% of the sample rests with the top ten.

Turning to this clone: The antigen it binds to is not known. Base-call qualities are not available, and no considerably larger clone is one nucleotide away. The same CDR3 is also encoded by other DNA sequences in this sample.

Relative to germline, V is 2 bases shorter and J is 4 bases shorter, with 6 bases between their ends. Spanning cysteine to phenylalanine, the CDR3 consists of 13 amino acids. Solely the CDR3 DNA is kept, with 39 bases framed from the first base. Overall study outcomes, separate from this receptor: The amount of clinical and demographic metadata varied by source and participant and was provided uncurated.

Sample: peripheral blood. This receptor chain uses TRBV12-3 or TRBV12-4 and TRBJ1-5; TRBD1 could be the D gene, as 5 bases match. The source is a woman aged 80 or over with active or convalescent COVID-19. CDR3 region: CASSLRGNQPQHF. The bases read TGTGCCAGCAGTTTAAGGGGAAATCAGCCCCAGCATTTT.